Shown below are 13 T cell receptor beta chains from a single sample sequenced in a study of blood T cell repertoires in COVID-19. Generated by immunoSEQ multiplex PCR, the TCRdb table keeps only in-frame clones and is missing some. The repertoire includes about 240,000 clones, roughly nine tenths of them detected once, and around 7.8% sits in the top ten. Sequencing was performed on peripheral blood. The receptors originated from a man aged 60-69 years who had recovered from COVID-19.

The V call is TRBV20-1, the J call TRBJ2-5, with 7 bases aligning to TRBD2. Germline-derived CDR1 and CDR2 are DFQATT and SNEGSKA (reference sequence). J lost 5 bases, V lost 5 bases, and 2 bases had no gene match. This CDR3 has 11 residues. The CDR3 loop is CSALGGETQYF. The CDR3 coding sequence is TGCAGTGCTTTGGGGGGGGAGACCCAGTACTTC.

The chain has TRBV27 and TRBJ2-7, with D unclear. This CDR3 comprises 11 residues. CDR1 MNHEY and CDR2 SMNVEV come from the germline V gene (reference sequence). Trimming left V 6 bases short and J 7 bases short, with 10 bases between. CDR3 loop: CASSFHSEQYV. DNA of the CDR3: TGTGCCAGCAGCTTTCACTCGGAGCAGTACGTC.

The chain is built from TRBV19 and TRBJ2-3; TRBD2 matches at 7 bases. CDR3 length: 17 amino acids. V lost 3 bases to trimming and J lost 0 bases; unmatched junction nucleotides: 9. Germline V lookup: CDR1 LNHDA, CDR2 SQIVND (reference sequence). The DNA for the CDR3 is TGTGCCAGTAGTATGCTGTGGCGGGGAGGGAGCACAGATACGCAGTATTTT. Translating it yields CASSMLWRGGSTDTQYF.

This chain uses TRBV7-9 with TRBJ2-7, with D tentatively TRBD2 (7 bases). Trimming removed 5 bases at V and 6 bases at J, with 23 bases between. Germline V gene lookup returns CDR1 SEHNR and CDR2 FQNEAQ (reference sequence). The CDR3 runs to 16 residues. CDR3 protein: CASSPRGGDGSGEQYV. CDR3 in DNA: TGTGCCAGCAGCCCGAGGGGGGGGGACGGAAGCGGCGAGCAGTACGTC.

CDR3 protein: CSVSQGNTEAFF. In nucleotides, the CDR3 is TGCAGCGTTTCTCAGGGGAATACTGAAGCTTTCTTT. The chain recombines TRBV29-1 with TRBJ1-1; perhaps TRBD1 as D (6 bases). There are 12 residues in the CDR3. Germline V gives CDR1 SQVTM, CDR2 ANQGSEA. With 5 bases removed from V and 5 bases from J, the gap between germline ends came to 12 bases.

This clone was seen a handful of times. The genes are TRBV27 and TRBJ2-6; D is perhaps TRBD2 (6 bases). Between the trimmed V and J ends, which lost 5 bases and 2 bases, there was a span of 10 bases. The CDR3 runs 15 residues. Germline CDR1 is MNHEY and CDR2 is SMNVEV (reference sequence). CDR3 DNA sequence: TGTGCCAGCAGTCCACGGAGGGCTGGGGCCAACGTCCTGACTTTC. It is translated as CASSPRRAGANVLTF.

The J gene is TRBJ1-6, the V gene TRBV2; a weak D match, TRBD1 (5 bases). From germline, CDR1 is SNHLY and CDR2 FYNNEI. The length of the CDR3 is 16 residues. Trimming shortened V by 2 bases and J by 7 bases, and 15 bases separated the two germline ends. The CDR3 sequence: CASSETSWGPNSPLHF. The CDR3 bases are TGTGCCAGCAGTGAAACCTCATGGGGCCCAAATTCACCCCTCCACTTT.

V usage is TRBV2 and J usage is TRBJ1-2, with D possibly being TRBD1 (6 bases). Trimming took off 5 bases at V and 2 bases at J, with 12 bases between the two ends. CDR3 length equals 14 residues. Germline V lookup: CDR1 SNHLY, CDR2 FYNNEI. CDR3 loop: CASSSQGPNYGYTF. The DNA of the CDR3 is TGTGCCAGCAGTTCACAGGGACCCAACTATGGCTACACCTTC.

The genes are TRBV18 and TRBJ1-1, with no clear D. V gave up 6 bases and J gave up 4 bases, with 12 bases separating them. The CDR3 is 13 residues long. CDR1 is KGHSH and CDR2 is LQKENI in the germline V gene. CDR3 loop: CASSSKRGTEAFF. The CDR3 nucleotides are TGTGCCAGCTCCTCCAAGAGAGGCACTGAAGCTTTCTTT.

The chain employs TRBV10-3 and TRBJ2-3, with TRBD2 matching 10 bases. Germline V gene sequence: CDR1 ENHRY, CDR2 SYGVKD. The CDR3 contains 16 residues. V lost 6 bases, J lost 1 base, and 7 bases stayed unmatched. CDR3 coding DNA: TGTGCCATCAGCGTCGAAGCGGGGGGGGGCACAGATACGCAGTATTTT. Protein product: CAISVEAGGGTDTQYF.

The V gene is TRBV7-9, the J gene TRBJ2-3, with TRBD1 matching 7 bases. Germline CDR1 and CDR2: SEHNR and FQNEAQ (reference sequence). After removal of 3 bases from V and 1 base from J, the junction contained 4 bases not matched to a gene. The CDR3 consists of 15 residues. The CDR3 is CASSFSTGRTDTQYF. The CDR3 DNA reads as TGTGCCAGCAGCTTCTCGACAGGGCGCACAGATACGCAGTATTTT. The full variable domain, its missing parts supplied by reference TRBV7-9 and TRBJ2-3, is DTGVSQNPRHKITKRGQNVTFRCDPISEHNRLYWYRQTLGQGPEFLTYFQNEAQLEKSRLLSDRFSAERPKGSFSTLEIQRTEQGDSAMYLCASSFSTGRTDTQYFGPGTRLTVL.

The chain uses TRBV6-5 and TRBJ1-1; 7 bases are a match to TRBD1. The CDR3 covers 15 residues. V shed 4 bases and J 0 bases; nucleotides not matched to a gene: 5. Germline loops: CDR1 MNHEY, CDR2 SVGAGI. The CDR3 loop reads CASSLQGGMNTEAFF. DNA of the CDR3: TGTGCCAGCAGTTTGCAGGGGGGTATGAACACTGAAGCTTTCTTT.

The V call is TRBV10-3, the J call TRBJ2-2, with a tentative D call TRBD2 (5 bases). Trimming removed 4 bases at V and 5 bases at J, with 8 bases between. The CDR3 totals 13 residues. The germline V gene has CDR1 ENHRY and CDR2 SYGVKD. DNA of the CDR3: TGTGCCATCAGTGGGTTAGCGACCGGGGAGCTGTTTTTT. Translation: CAISGLATGELFF.